Reported below is one T cell receptor (beta chain). Repertoires were generated with immunoSEQ multiplex PCR, while TCRdb's copy carries only in-frame clones and drops some. The table has approximately 42,000 clones, over 60% seen once. The source of the sample is a study of cytotoxic CD8 clonotypes in ibrutinib-treated CLL. The CDR3 contains 16 residues. The V gene lost 3 bases and the J gene lost 6 bases, with 20 bases spanning the gap. The germline V gene encodes CDR1 SGHNT and CDR2 YENEEA. Sequencing was performed on PBMCs, taken after 12 months of ibrutinib treatment. The TCR comes from a human donor with chronic lymphocytic leukemia. This chain links TRBV11-3 with TRBJ2-5; D may correspond to TRBD1 or TRBD2 (5 bases each). The CDR3 DNA sequence: TGTGCCAGCAGCTTTATATTGTGGGGGACGGGAAAGACCCAGTACTTC. Its translation: CASSFILWGTGKTQYF.